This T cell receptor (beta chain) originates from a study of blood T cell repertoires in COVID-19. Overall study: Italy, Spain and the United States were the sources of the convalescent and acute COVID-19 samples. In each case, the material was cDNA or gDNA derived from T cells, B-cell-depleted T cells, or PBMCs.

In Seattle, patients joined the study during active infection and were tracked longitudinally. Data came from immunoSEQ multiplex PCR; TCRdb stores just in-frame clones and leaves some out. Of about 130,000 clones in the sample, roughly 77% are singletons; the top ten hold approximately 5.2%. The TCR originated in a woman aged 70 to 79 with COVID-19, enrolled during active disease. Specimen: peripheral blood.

The CDR3: CASSQDDRGSYEQYF. As DNA, the CDR3 is TGTGCCAGCAGCCAAGATGACAGGGGCTCCTACGAGCAGTACTTC. V gene TRBV4-2 combines with J gene TRBJ2-7; TRBD1 matches 8 bases. The CDR3 totals 15 residues. Germline V gene data show CDR1 as LGHNA and CDR2 as YNFKEQ. V lost 0 bases to trimming and J lost 0 bases; unmatched junction nucleotides: 1.